Following are 28 T cell receptor beta chains from one sample sequenced in a study of CD8 T cells in ankylosing spondylitis. TCRdb reprocessed the 5' RACE reads via MiXCR and lists one record per CDR3 protein. The sample has around 130,000 distinct CDR3 sequences; around 9.7% are singletons. Specimen: blood, either unsorted or a sorted T cell fraction (not recorded which). All receptors come from a male donor with ankylosing spondylitis or in good health (not recorded which).

This clonotype came up a few times. The chain joins TRBV5-1 to TRBJ1-1; 8 bases fit TRBD1. The CDR3 runs to 16 residues. The germline gives CDR1 SGHRS, CDR2 YFSETQ. Losses at the gene ends were 2 bases for V and 5 bases for J; bases not matched to a gene: 11. Here the CDR3 reads CASSLDLRGQWTEAFF. Here the CDR3 DNA reads TGCGCCAGCAGCTTAGACCTCAGGGGGCAATGGACTGAAGCTTTCTTT.

This clonotype was observed many times. The rearrangement uses TRBV7-8 and TRBJ2-1; no clear D gene. This CDR3 comprises 12 residues. V was cut by 2 bases and J by 1 base, with 0 bases left in between. CDR1 SGHVS and CDR2 FQNEAQ come from the germline V gene. The chain's CDR3 is CASSLSYNEQFF. The CDR3 DNA sequence: TGTGCCAGCAGCTTATCCTACAATGAGCAGTTCTTC.

Note on this clonotype: A clone one base away is much larger, so this may be a read error. The chain combines TRBV7-6 with TRBJ2-3; no clear D. The CDR3 spans 17 residues. CDR1 is SGHVS, CDR2 FNYEAQ, per germline. With 2 bases removed from V and 1 base from J, the gap between germline ends came to 16 bases. CDR3 nucleotides: TGTGCCAGCAGCTTATGGACGTTAGATTCCCGCACAGATACGCAGTATTTT. It translates to CASSLWTLDSRTDTQYF.

This clonotype showed up many times. The gene calls are TRBV5-1 and TRBJ2-7; TRBD1 is a possible D gene (6 bases). The CDR3 consists of 11 residues. V gave up 4 bases and J gave up 6 bases, with 8 bases separating them. Germline CDR1 is SGHRS and CDR2 is YFSETQ. This CDR3 reads CASSPGAEQYF. The CDR3 bases are TGCGCCAGCAGCCCAGGGGCCGAGCAGTACTTC.

This clonotype was counted many times. The CDR3 nucleotides are TGTGCCAGCAGCTTAGTACCGGGACTAGCGGGACGCTCCTACAATGAGCAGTTCTTC. It encodes CASSLVPGLAGRSYNEQFF. The rearrangement links TRBV7-8 to TRBJ2-1; 13 bases are shared with TRBD2. Germline V CDR1 and CDR2: SGHVS, FQNEAQ. This CDR3 spans 19 amino acids. V trimming: 1 base; J trimming: 0 bases; junction bases outside the gene matches: 6.

This clonotype was picked up many times. The V gene is TRBV20-1, the J gene TRBJ2-7; 7 nucleotides agree with TRBD2. Looked up from germline, CDR1 is DFQATT and CDR2 is SNEGSKA (reference sequence). The CDR3 length is 15 residues. V lost 3 bases and J lost 5; bases outside the gene matches: 13. The DNA for the CDR3 is TGCAGTGCTAGGGGAAGAGCGGGACCCGCCGACGAGCAGTACTTC. It specifies CSARGRAGPADEQYF.

This clonotype was found many times. The chain employs TRBV15 and TRBJ2-4, with TRBD1 matching 7 bases. This CDR3 has 16 residues. With V trimmed by 2 bases and J by 0 bases, 4 bases remained unmatched. Germline CDR1 is LNHNV and CDR2 is YYDKDF (reference sequence). The CDR3 coding sequence is TGTGCCACCAGCAGACAGACAGGGCAAGCCAAAAACATTCAGTACTTC. This encodes CATSRQTGQAKNIQYF.

This clonotype was detected ten times or more. The chain combines TRBV20-1 with TRBJ1-3, with no clear D. Germline assignment: CDR1 DFQATT and CDR2 SNEGSKA (reference sequence). V was clipped by 2 bases and J by 4 bases, with 9 bases between them. The CDR3 has 13 amino acids. The CDR3 bases are TGCAGTGCTAGAAAGGGTTCGGGAAACACCATATATTTT. Its translation: CSARKGSGNTIYF.

This clonotype was seen at least ten times. The rearrangement links TRBV27 to TRBJ1-4, with D unresolved. Deletions cut 5 bases from V and 8 bases from J, with 18 bases between. This CDR3 comprises 15 residues. The V gene's germline CDR1 is MNHEY and CDR2 SMNVEV (reference sequence). The CDR3 is CASSQMRVGGEKLFF. CDR3 nucleotides: TGTGCCAGCAGTCAGATGAGGGTTGGTGGAGAAAAACTGTTTTTT.

This clonotype was seen more than once but under ten times. J is TRBJ2-3 and V is TRBV10-3, with 11 bases identical to TRBD2. This CDR3 is built from 17 residues. After removal of 2 bases from V and 4 bases from J, the junction contained 8 bases not matched to a gene. Germline V lookup: CDR1 ENHRY, CDR2 SYGVKD. The CDR3 loop reads CAISEPGLAGVADTQYF. CDR3 coding DNA: TGTGCCATCAGTGAGCCCGGACTAGCGGGTGTAGCAGATACGCAGTATTTT.

At least ten counts were recorded for this clonotype. CDR3 sequence reads: CASSYSGGLNSGNTIYF. The CDR3 DNA is TGTGCCAGCAGTTACTCTGGGGGTTTGAATTCTGGAAACACCATATATTTT. The chain joins TRBV6-5 to TRBJ1-3; TRBD1 is a possible D gene (5 bases). CDR3 length equals 17 residues. V lost 0 bases to trimming and J lost 1 base, with 13 bases between them. CDR1 is MNHEY, CDR2 SVGAGI, per germline.

This clonotype was detected only a few times. The chain joins TRBV5-1 to TRBJ1-1; D call uncertain. This CDR3 has 15 residues. Germline V gives CDR1 SGHRS, CDR2 YFSETQ. V was shortened by 8 bases and J by 6 bases, with 23 bases between the two germline ends. This chain's CDR3 is CASTQVQSRTSEAFF. Here the CDR3 DNA reads TGCGCCAGTACCCAGGTGCAGTCTCGTACTTCTGAAGCTTTCTTT.

The chain couples TRBV5-4 to TRBJ2-3; no reliable D call. CDR3 length: 14 amino acids. Germline V CDR1 and CDR2: SGHNT, YYREEE (reference sequence). V was shortened by 1 base and J by 2 bases, with 8 bases between the two germline ends. CDR3 sequence reads: CASSLLGPTDTQYF. The CDR3 coding sequence is TGTGCCAGCAGCTTGTTAGGTCCCACAGATACGCAGTATTTT.

This clonotype was seen many times. The V call is TRBV4-2, the J call TRBJ2-2, with D tentatively TRBD2 (6 bases). This CDR3 has 19 residues. Germline values: CDR1 LGHNA, CDR2 YNFKEQ. V was shortened by 1 base and J by 5 bases, with 23 bases between the two germline ends. CDR3 bases: TGTGCCAGCAGCCAAGCCCGAATATTAGGCGCCCGGGGGACCGGGGAGCTGTTTTTT. Protein product: CASSQARILGARGTGELFF.

This clonotype was recorded many times. The chain links TRBV15 to TRBJ2-3; D gene uncertain. Between the trimmed V and J ends, which lost 0 bases and 3 bases, there was a span of 10 bases. The germline V gene has CDR1 LNHNV and CDR2 YYDKDF (reference sequence). This CDR3 is built from 15 residues. As DNA, the CDR3 is TGTGCCACCAGCAGAGATACCCTCCTAACAGATACGCAGTATTTT. Protein product: CATSRDTLLTDTQYF.

Many counts were recorded for this clonotype. V usage is TRBV29-1 and J usage is TRBJ2-1; possible D gene TRBD2, 5 bases. V was pared by 7 bases and J by 0 bases, with 22 bases between. The CDR3 is 17 amino acids. CDR1 is SQVTM and CDR2 is ANQGSEA in the germline V gene. The CDR3 spells CSEEGSCFPNSYNEQFF. CDR3 nucleotide sequence: TGCAGCGAAGAGGGTTCTTGCTTCCCTAACTCCTACAATGAGCAGTTCTTC.

The table lists this clonotype with many counts. This chain connects TRBV19 to TRBJ1-5; D may be TRBD1 (6 bases). Germline CDR1 and CDR2: LNHDA and SQIVND (reference sequence). Trimming cost V 8 bases and J 0 bases, with 11 bases left between them. The CDR3 has 14 residues. This CDR3 is CASGGGASNQPQHF. CDR3 coding DNA: TGTGCCAGTGGGGGGGGGGCTAGCAATCAGCCCCAGCATTTT.

This sequence joins TRBV5-1 and TRBJ1-1, with 11 positions matching TRBD1. Trimming cost V 5 bases and J 3 bases; bases outside gene matches: 6. Germline CDR1 SGHRS, CDR2 YFSETQ. The length of the CDR3 is 15 residues. The CDR3 protein is CASSFGDRGDTEAFF. The CDR3 coding sequence is TGCGCCAGCAGTTTTGGGGACAGGGGGGACACTGAAGCTTTCTTT.

This clonotype occurred a few times. CDR3 sequence: CASSMGLAPYNEQFF. In nucleotides, the CDR3 is TGTGCCAGCAGCATGGGACTAGCCCCCTACAATGAGCAGTTCTTC. The chain joins TRBV7-8 to TRBJ2-1, with 9 nucleotides matching TRBD2. The V gene end was trimmed by 5 bases and the J gene end by 2 bases; junction bases not matched to a gene: 4. This CDR3 is built from 15 residues. Germline V gives CDR1 SGHVS, CDR2 FQNEAQ.

This clonotype was seen at least ten times. The rearrangement links TRBV7-8 to TRBJ2-7, with TRBD1 matching over 11 bases. The germline gives CDR1 SGHVS, CDR2 FQNEAQ. CDR3 length: 20 residues. V shed 1 base and J 2 bases; nucleotides not matched to a gene: 16. The CDR3 sequence: CASSLDPGQGGHKWTYEQYF. Written as DNA, the CDR3 is TGTGCCAGCAGCTTAGACCCGGGACAGGGGGGGCACAAGTGGACCTACGAGCAGTACTTC.

This clonotype was seen at least ten times. The chain carries TRBV29-1 and TRBJ2-1, with 9 bases identical to TRBD2. Germline CDR1 reads SQVTM; CDR2 reads ANQGSEA. The CDR3 is made up of 14 amino acids. J lost 4 bases, V lost 7 bases, and 8 bases had no gene match. The CDR3 loop reads CSALETSGYNEQFF. Here the CDR3 DNA reads TGCAGCGCCTTGGAGACTAGCGGTTACAATGAGCAGTTCTTC.

J is TRBJ2-3 and V is TRBV18, with TRBD2 as a possible D gene (7 bases). In germline, CDR1 is KGHSH, CDR2 LQKENI. This CDR3 spans 15 amino acids. V lost 4 bases to trimming and J lost 9 bases, with 20 bases between them. The CDR3 DNA sequence: TGTGCCAGCTCACTTCGGGGGGCGCTAGAGATAACGCAGTATTTT. The encoded protein is CASSLRGALEITQYF.

This clonotype has only a few counts. J is TRBJ2-1 and V is TRBV12-3 or TRBV12-4, with no clear D. V dropped 2 bases and J dropped 4 bases, with 6 bases sitting between them. The CDR3 length is 13 residues. The CDR3 DNA is TGTGCCAGCAGTTTATCCCGTTACAATGAGCAGTTCTTC. Translation gives CASSLSRYNEQFF.

This sequence joins TRBV7-2 and TRBJ2-1; D might be TRBD2 (6 bases). Germline V lookup: CDR1 SGHTA, CDR2 FQGNSA. Trimming left V 1 base short and J 4 bases short, with 14 bases between. CDR3 length: 16 amino acids. CDR3 amino acids: CASSLGGTAGYNEQFF. The CDR3 coding sequence is TGTGCCAGCAGCTTAGGCGGTACGGCGGGATACAATGAGCAGTTCTTC.

This clonotype was seen a few times. The gene calls are TRBV5-1 and TRBJ2-5; 8 bases are shared with TRBD1. The V segment lost 4 bases and the J segment 2 bases; nucleotides outside the gene matches: 4. The CDR3 has 14 residues. The germline V gene encodes CDR1 SGHRS and CDR2 YFSETQ. In DNA form, the CDR3 reads TGCGCCAGCAGCGCGACAGGGGCTCAAGAGACCCAGTACTTC. Translating it yields CASSATGAQETQYF.

Many counts were recorded for this clonotype. The V and J genes are TRBV29-1 and TRBJ2-3, with TRBD2 as a possible D gene (6 bases). V was shortened by 3 bases and J by 6 bases, with 7 bases between the two germline ends. This CDR3 spans 11 amino acids. Germline CDR1 SQVTM, CDR2 ANQGSEA. As DNA, the CDR3 is TGCAGCGTTGATCGGGGGGATACGCAGTATTTT. Amino acids: CSVDRGDTQYF.

This clonotype was found many times. This chain connects TRBV7-2 to TRBJ2-4; weak D call: TRBD2 (5 bases). Germline V gene sequence: CDR1 SGHTA, CDR2 FQGNSA. V was pared by 4 bases and J by 3 bases, with 13 bases between. CDR3 length: 15 residues. CDR3 sequence: CASSSRTEDKNIQYF. CDR3 DNA: TGTGCCAGCAGCTCCCGGACGGAGGACAAAAACATTCAGTACTTC.

This clonotype was seen many times. The chain employs TRBV5-1 and TRBJ2-3, with TRBD1 matching over 7 bases. Germline CDR1 SGHRS, CDR2 YFSETQ. After removal of 5 bases from V and 0 bases from J, the junction contained 0 bases not matched to a gene. The CDR3 extends over 13 amino acids. Written as DNA, the CDR3 is TGCGCCAGCAGAGGGGGCAGCACAGATACGCAGTATTTT. This codes for CASRGGSTDTQYF.